This TCR beta chain comes out of a study of control samples from healthy donors and cancer patients. Generated by immunoSEQ multiplex PCR, the TCRdb table keeps only in-frame clones and is missing some. The repertoire includes about 410,000 clones, 80% to 95% of them detected once, and about 6.3% sits in the top ten. CDR1 is SGHRS, CDR2 YFSETQ, per germline. CDR3 length: 16 amino acids. V was pared by 4 bases and J by 3 bases, with 18 bases between. The material sequenced was PBMCs. This sequence was found in a man between 40 and 49 years old with head and neck cancer. The chain recombines TRBV5-1 with TRBJ2-3, with a tentative D call TRBD2 (7 bases). The CDR3 here is CASSRAGAGQTDTQYF. Written as DNA, the CDR3 is TGCGCCAGCAGCCGCGCGGGGGCAGGGCAAACAGATACGCAGTATTTT.